This TCR beta chain was identified in a study of blood T cell repertoires in COVID-19. The participants were between roughly 18 and 100 years old and came from 24 US areas. Authors' methods: Amplification from reference gene primers served as the basis for estimated nucleated cell counts. TCRdb's table, derived via immunoSEQ multiplex PCR, lists solely in-frame clones and lacks some. The V and J calls and clone size come from that table; D and trimming were worked out from the DNA. This sample yields more than 300,000 clones, of which 87% are seen a single time; around 1.9% belongs to the top ten. Germline CDR1 is SGHVS and CDR2 is FQNEAQ. The CDR3 length is 17 residues. V lost 3 bases to trimming and J lost 2 bases, with 16 bases between them.

The rearrangement uses TRBV7-8 and TRBJ1-4, with unresolved D. This sequence was found in a man aged 35-49 years in a cohort exposed to, infected with or recovered from COVID-19 (not recorded which). Source material: PBMCs or T cells enriched from blood (not recorded which). CDR3 amino acids: CASSLRRVWATNEKLFF. The CDR3 DNA reads TGTGCCAGCAGCTTGAGGAGGGTATGGGCTACTAATGAAAAACTGTTTTTT.